The 17 T cell receptor beta chains listed next were all sequenced from one sample in a study of Tregs in tolerant kidney transplant recipients. The protocol was immunoSEQ multiplex PCR, while the TCRdb copy is restricted to in-frame clones and leaves out a portion. The data contain about 60,000 clones, 80% to 95% of them singletons. The input for sequencing was CD8+ T cells from blood, taken before the transplant. The receptors come from a human donor who received a combined kidney and bone marrow transplant.

This rearrangement joins TRBV9 to TRBJ1-2; a possible D gene is TRBD1 (5 bases). V was trimmed by 3 bases and J by 6 bases, leaving 15 bases between them. The CDR3 runs 14 residues. Germline loops: CDR1 SGDLS, CDR2 YYNGEE. CDR3 DNA: TGTGCCAGCAGCGGACAGAGTTGGTGGGATGGCTACACCTTC. Protein product: CASSGQSWWDGYTF.

This rearrangement joins TRBV27 to TRBJ2-3, with unresolved D. V was clipped by 4 bases and J by 5 bases, with 13 bases between them. The CDR3 covers 14 residues. Germline V gene lookup returns CDR1 MNHEY and CDR2 SMNVEV (reference sequence). CDR3 in DNA: TGTGCCAGCAGTTCTACAGCCTTGGGAGATACGCAGTATTTT. The encoded protein is CASSSTALGDTQYF.

This clone has only a few counts. The J gene is TRBJ1-2, the V gene TRBV5-6; D gene ambiguous. Trimming stripped 0 bases from V and 5 bases from J, with 11 bases between. The CDR3 has 14 amino acids. Germline CDR1 is SGHDT and CDR2 is YYEEEE. This CDR3 reads CASSLVGGSYGYTF. The CDR3 region has the DNA TGTGCCAGCAGCTTGGTTGGAGGATCATATGGCTACACCTTC.

The rearrangement links TRBV7-9 to TRBJ2-7; weak D call: TRBD1 (6 bases). This CDR3 contains 14 residues. Germline-derived CDR1 and CDR2 are SEHNR and FQNEAQ (reference sequence). V dropped 0 bases and J dropped 3 bases, with 9 bases sitting between them. The CDR3: CASSLAQGFYEQYF. The DNA of the CDR3 is TGTGCCAGCAGCTTAGCGCAGGGGTTCTACGAGCAGTACTTC.

V and J are TRBV6-1 and TRBJ1-2; perhaps TRBD1 as D (5 bases). The CDR3 is 15 amino acids. Germline CDR1 and CDR2: MNHNS and SASEGT. Trimming took off 4 bases at V and 7 bases at J, with 19 bases between the two ends. CDR3 loop: CASSGSPILRGGYTF. The CDR3 region has the DNA TGTGCCAGCAGTGGGTCACCTATACTAAGGGGTGGCTACACCTTC.

The chain recombines TRBV9 with TRBJ2-1; 8 bases map to TRBD2. The CDR3 is 12 residues long. V trimming: 1 base; J trimming: 10 bases; junction bases outside the gene matches: 1. Looked up from germline, CDR1 is SGDLS and CDR2 is YYNGEE. CDR3 loop: CASSVIAGEQFF. The CDR3 DNA reads as TGTGCCAGCAGCGTAATAGCGGGAGAGCAGTTCTTC.

V is TRBV14 and J is TRBJ2-7, with D perhaps TRBD1 (5 bases). The CDR3 runs 14 residues. The germline CDR1 and CDR2 sequences are SGHDN and FVKESK. V was trimmed by 6 bases and J by 7 bases, leaving 19 bases between them. CDR3 residues: CASSRTLTAAEQYF. In DNA form, the CDR3 reads TGTGCCAGCAGTCGAACTTTGACAGCAGCAGAGCAGTACTTC.

The J gene is TRBJ2-7, the V gene TRBV7-6, with TRBD1 matching 8 bases. The J segment lost 4 bases and the V segment lost 1 base, leaving 3 bases of the junction unmatched. Germline V gives CDR1 SGHVS, CDR2 FNYEAQ. The CDR3 extends over 14 amino acids. CDR3 residues: CASSLGQGRYEQYF. For the CDR3, the DNA is TGTGCCAGCAGCTTAGGACAGGGGAGGTACGAGCAGTACTTC.

The V and J genes are TRBV7-6 and TRBJ2-3, with D hard to call. V was pared by 5 bases and J by 5 bases, with 8 bases between. CDR3 length: 12 amino acids. CDR1 is SGHVS, CDR2 FNYEAQ, per germline. Written as DNA, the CDR3 is TGTGCCAGCAGCCCAGACATAGATACGCAGTATTTT. Its protein is CASSPDIDTQYF.

The chain employs TRBV10-3 and TRBJ2-1; 7 bases are shared with TRBD2. J was trimmed by 4 bases and V by 0 bases; bases with no gene match: 6. Germline CDR1 ENHRY, CDR2 SYGVKD. This CDR3 region has 16 residues. CDR3 residues: CAISESTSAIYNEQFF. CDR3 coding DNA: TGTGCCATCAGTGAGTCCACTAGCGCGATATACAATGAGCAGTTCTTC.

This clone was recorded many times. The chain carries TRBV5-4 and TRBJ1-1; 8 bases map to TRBD1. V was pared by 1 base and J by 7 bases, with 9 bases of the junction left unmatched. Germline CDR1 is SGHNT and CDR2 is YYREEE (reference sequence). The CDR3 is made up of 15 amino acids. CDR3 residues: CASSLRPIGQGEAFF. DNA of the CDR3: TGTGCCAGCAGCTTGAGACCTATAGGACAGGGTGAAGCTTTCTTT.

The J gene is TRBJ2-3, the V gene TRBV4-2; 8 nucleotides align to TRBD2. The trim removed 4 bases at V and 4 bases at J, leaving 10 bases unmatched. Germline values: CDR1 LGHNA, CDR2 YNFKEQ. The CDR3 is 16 amino acids. The DNA of the CDR3 is TGTGCCAGCAGCCCTTCAGCGGGGGAGGGGGCAGATACGCAGTATTTT. Translation gives CASSPSAGEGADTQYF.

The chain carries TRBV25-1 and TRBJ2-2; D is unclear. The V and J ends lost 1 base and 4 bases respectively, with 10 bases between them. Germline V gene lookup returns CDR1 MGHDK and CDR2 SYGVNS. This CDR3 is 15 amino acids long. CDR3 sequence (DNA): TGTGCCAGCAGTGAATCCCCCCTAGTCACCGGGGAGCTGTTTTTT. Translating it yields CASSESPLVTGELFF.

The chain links TRBV9 to TRBJ2-3; 7 nucleotides match TRBD1. V dropped 4 bases and J dropped 4; count of bases not matched to a gene: 9. Germline V gene sequence: CDR1 SGDLS, CDR2 YYNGEE. The CDR3 covers 15 residues. The DNA of the CDR3 is TGTGCCAGCAGCCCAGGGACAGTAAATGCAGATACGCAGTATTTT. Translating gives CASSPGTVNADTQYF.

As to this clone: Other DNA sequences in the same sample also yield this CDR3. The rearrangement links TRBV9 to TRBJ2-7; 10 bases align to TRBD1. The CDR3 is made up of 14 amino acids. Unmatched junction bases numbered 1, after V lost 0 bases and J lost 4 bases. The germline V gene has CDR1 SGDLS and CDR2 YYNGEE. CDR3 amino acids: CASSVGQGAYEQYF. CDR3 bases: TGTGCCAGCAGCGTAGGACAGGGGGCTTACGAGCAGTACTTC.

This clone was counted between two and nine times. V and J are TRBV4-3 and TRBJ2-3, with 7 bases fitting TRBD2. Per the germline V gene, CDR1 is LGHNA and CDR2 is YSLEER. V dropped 3 bases and J dropped 1; count of bases not matched to a gene: 4. This CDR3 has 15 amino acids. The CDR3 spells CASSQVTSGTDTQYF. CDR3 DNA sequence: TGCGCCAGCAGCCAGGTAACTAGCGGCACAGATACGCAGTATTTT.

The rearrangement links TRBV9 to TRBJ1-3, with D tentatively TRBD1 (6 bases). The CDR3 is 13 amino acids. The germline V and J ends were trimmed by 3 bases and 3 bases, with 7 bases remaining between them. Germline values: CDR1 SGDLS, CDR2 YYNGEE. The CDR3 here is CASSAGVGNTIYF. The CDR3 coding sequence is TGTGCCAGCAGCGCAGGGGTTGGAAACACCATATATTTT.